Listed below are T cell receptor beta chains from one sample, sequenced in a study of beta chain features in type 1 diabetes. Only in-frame clones appear in the TCRdb table, and some are missing; sequencing was by immunoSEQ multiplex PCR. The sample records more than 250,000 clones, roughly an eighth being singletons. Sequencing was carried out using naive CD4+ T cells from blood. The receptors originated from a man in his thirties or forties with type 1 diabetes. The conserved cysteine and the conserved F or W are not part of the CDR3 here. The D gene is left open where the match is weak. Only part of the rows carry a size: once, few, many, or a class if the clone is expanded.

v_call d_call clone_size cdr3_aa
TRBV7-2 NA few ASSSGTPRYGYT
TRBV2 NA NA ASSEGGQQF
TRBV6-6 TRBD2 few ASSYGGRPGTQY
TRBV30 NA few AWTGGGNGNTIY
TRBV7-9 TRBD2 few ASSLGGTGTIPDTQY
TRBV28 NA few ASSLRRGSETQY
TRBV5-4 TRBD2 few ASSPSGSGSEQY
TRBV27 TRBD1 NA ASSLSAGGRYGYT
TRBV9 NA NA ASSVVQGTEAF
TRBV25-1 TRBD2 NA ASRGTSPQY
TRBV5-1 TRBD1 NA ASSSGQGAEETQY
TRBV7-9 TRBD2 NA ASSTTSGGSSYNEQF
TRBV4-2 NA NA ASSPGGGRIDTQY
TRBV29-1 NA few SVEDRHGASAREQY
TRBV6-5 NA NA ASRFLTGLYGYT
TRBV9 NA few ASSVGSQGRELF
TRBV27 TRBD2 NA ASSLVSSGLAGGRAGELF
TRBV29-1 TRBD2 few SVVLGSSGSTDTQY
TRBV25-1 NA NA ASSQDTRSYEQY
TRBV7-8 NA few ASSPRDKAF
TRBV5-6 NA NA ASSPKLGRNEQF
TRBV5-6 TRBD2 few ASSLETSGQETQY
TRBV9 TRBD1 NA ASSVGQINEKLF
TRBV27 TRBD2 few ASSLRLAGGLIRELF
TRBV4-2 TRBD1 NA ASSLGTGADTQY
TRBV7-8 NA NA ASSTTGYGYT
TRBV7-2 TRBD2 NA ASRGGSSSTDTQY
TRBV28 TRBD2 NA ASSRGGEETQY
TRBV29-1 TRBD2 NA SVEITGGLTDTQY
TRBV9 TRBD1 NA ASSVTGGYNYGYT
TRBV28 TRBD2 NA ASRRSVAGLYEQY
TRBV30 TRBD1 few AWSDGQAALNIQY
TRBV19 NA NA ASVERDEQF
TRBV4-2 TRBD2 few ASSQDVAGFKNIQY
TRBV28 TRBD1 NA ASSGQGSGNTIY
TRBV5-1 TRBD2 few ASTQTSGGPNEQF
TRBV5-4 TRBD2 NA ASSFGLAGETQY
TRBV5-1 NA NA ASSGDEGAKTQY
TRBV19 NA few ASSIEYREGQPQH
TRBV10-2 TRBD2 few ASSEWTQSSGSIVDTQY
TRBV14 NA few ASSLLEATQY
TRBV7-2 NA few ASSLAGYQPQH
TRBV7-8 TRBD1 few ASRQWTGDEQF
TRBV28 TRBD2 few ASTPLAAGVGELF
TRBV30 NA NA AWRGDYEQY